The sequence of this TCR beta chain was determined in a study of beta chain bispecific antibodies for T cell cancers. Study-wide results and limits: In these mixed samples, most targeted TRBV reads derived from the leukemia cell line.

Libraries carried unique molecular identifiers used for clonotype counts. One entry per CDR3 protein results from TCRdb running MiXCR on the 5' RACE reads. The repertoire has 7,500 to 9,500 distinct CDR3 sequences, less than 2.5% of them found once; the top ten carry approximately 70%. Blood mononuclear cells were expanded for 3 days using either OKT3 anti-CD3 antibody or CD3/CD28 beads. This clonotype came up many times. Its antigen remains unidentified. This receptor was identified in a human donor in good health. Some clones in this sample may be carry-over from other donors' samples. The input for sequencing was T cells from a healthy donor cultured with Jurkat leukemia cells, taken from a culture containing an anti-CD19 bispecific antibody.

CDR3 DNA: TGTGCCAGCAGGGGGGACGGGGGGCACGTCCTGACTTTC. Protein: CASRGDGGHVLTF. This chain uses TRBV6-5 with TRBJ2-6; D is possibly TRBD2 (7 bases). V gave up 6 bases and J gave up 11 bases, with 14 bases separating them. This CDR3 region has 13 residues. CDR1 is MNHEY and CDR2 is SVGAGI in the germline V gene.